A single sample gave rise to the 27 T cell receptor beta chains below, sequenced in a study of blood T cells in healthy people across ages. Combining a sample-barcoded 5' primer with a J-beta primer mix, a second PCR ran for roughly 7 to 11 cycles. TCRdb reprocessed the 5' RACE reads via MiXCR and lists one record per CDR3 protein. This table holds about 1.5 million distinct CDR3 sequences, approximately 39% found once. The sample taken for sequencing was blood. These receptor sequences come from a woman younger than 30 in good health.

With respect to this clonotype: The junction departs from germline at one end; a sequencing error may be responsible. This sequence joins TRBV30 and TRBJ1-5, with D uncertain. The CDR3 sequence is 11 residues long. Germline CDR1 reads GTSNPN; CDR2 reads SVGIG (reference sequence). The CDR3 reads CAWGIGEPQHF. The DNA for the CDR3 is TGTGCCTGGGGGATCGGAGAGCCTCAGCATTTT.

The V call is TRBV9, the J call TRBJ2-3; 7 bases map to TRBD2. CDR1 and CDR2 (germline): SGDLS, YYNGEE. V shed 0 bases and J 2 bases; nucleotides not matched to a gene: 6. This CDR3 has 16 amino acids. CDR3 amino acids: CASSVGLAAYTDTQYF. The CDR3 region has the DNA TGTGCCAGCAGCGTAGGGCTAGCGGCCTACACAGATACGCAGTATTTT.

This clonotype was counted between two and nine times. The chain recombines TRBV6-5 with TRBJ1-4; D is perhaps TRBD1 (5 bases). Germline CDR1 MNHEY, CDR2 SVGAGI. This CDR3 is 15 amino acids long. Trimming stripped 6 bases from V and 5 bases from J, with 16 bases between. The CDR3, as DNA: TGTGCCAGCAGCTCTCCCGACAGTGGGAATGAAAAACTGTTTTTT. This sequence encodes CASSSPDSGNEKLFF.

The chain uses TRBV6-5 and TRBJ1-6; D possibly corresponds to TRBD1 (5 bases). Trimming left V 2 bases short and J 7 bases short, with 6 bases between. The V gene's germline CDR1 is MNHEY and CDR2 SVGAGI. CDR3 size: 13 residues. CDR3 in DNA: TGTGCCAGCAGTTACCAGGGAAATTCACCCCTCCACTTT. Amino acids: CASSYQGNSPLHF.

This clonotype was seen only a few times. The chain couples TRBV29-1 to TRBJ2-1, with D possibly being TRBD1 or TRBD2 (6 bases each). Deletions cut 6 bases from V and 2 bases from J, with 17 bases between. The CDR3 spans 15 residues. Germline V gene lookup returns CDR1 SQVTM and CDR2 ANQGSEA. The CDR3 is CSVSRGGLPYNEQFF. CDR3 bases: TGCAGCGTATCACGAGGGGGACTTCCCTACAATGAGCAGTTCTTC.

As concerns this clonotype: One end of the junction varies from germline; a read error may be responsible. The rearrangement joins TRBV5-1 to TRBJ2-3; 7 bases agree with TRBD2. The CDR3 runs to 14 residues. CDR1 and CDR2 (germline): SGHRS, YFSETQ. CDR3 nucleotides: TGCGCCGGCAGCCAAGGACTAGTAACAGATACGCAGTATTTT. It codes for CAGSQGLVTDTQYF.

This chain joins TRBV6-1 and TRBJ2-5; a possible D gene is TRBD2 (5 bases). The better agreement between TRBJ2-7 and the DNA end casts doubt on the J call. From germline, CDR1 is MNHNS and CDR2 SASEGT. This CDR3 is built from 15 residues. CDR3 coding DNA: TGTGCCAGCAGTGAAGGAAGACCCGGGAACTACGAGCAGTACTTC. Protein product: CASSEGRPGNYEQYF.

J is TRBJ2-3 and V is TRBV20-1; D unresolved. Trimming cost V 1 base and J 0 bases, with 5 bases left between them. From germline, CDR1 is DFQATT and CDR2 SNEGSKA (reference sequence). The CDR3 has 13 residues. This chain's CDR3 is CSARAGSTDTQYF. Here the CDR3 DNA reads TGCAGTGCTAGAGCCGGTAGCACAGATACGCAGTATTTT.

V gene TRBV29-1 combines with J gene TRBJ2-1; perhaps TRBD1 as D (5 bases). V lost 4 bases, J lost 4 bases, and 8 bases lay in between. The CDR3 contains 12 residues. CDR1 is SQVTM and CDR2 is ANQGSEA in the germline V gene. In nucleotides, the CDR3 is TGCAGCGTTGGCAGGGTTTACAATGAGCAGTTCTTC. Translating it yields CSVGRVYNEQFF.

The chain combines TRBV7-8 with TRBJ2-5; no definite D call. The tail of the sequence fits TRBJ2-7 better, so the J call may be wrong. The CDR3 extends over 12 amino acids. CDR1 and CDR2 (germline): SGHVS, FQNEAQ. The CDR3 region is CASSLAISEQYF. The CDR3 bases are TGTGCCAGCAGCTTAGCTATTAGCGAGCAGTACTTC.

Points on this clonotype: The junction does not match germline at one end; this may be a read error. The chain uses TRBV29-1 and TRBJ2-1, with a possible D match to TRBD2 (5 bases). This CDR3 region has 13 residues. Germline-derived CDR1 and CDR2 are SQVTM and ANQGSEA. This CDR3 is CSVRDYDYKEQFF. CDR3 DNA sequence: TGCAGCGTCCGAGATTACGACTACAAGGAGCAGTTCTTC.

This clonotype turned up a few times. This chain links TRBV6-1 with TRBJ1-2; D possibly corresponds to TRBD1 (6 bases). CDR1 is MNHNS, CDR2 SASEGT, per germline. The ends were cut back, 4 bases at V and 4 bases at J, with 13 bases in the middle. This CDR3 spans 14 amino acids. The CDR3 coding sequence is TGTGCCAGCAGTGGAGATTCAGGGGCCTATGGCTACACCTTC. It codes for CASSGDSGAYGYTF.

This clonotype was observed a handful of times. V gene TRBV7-2 combines with J gene TRBJ2-5; 10 positions agree with TRBD2. CDR3 length: 13 residues. CDR1 and CDR2 (germline): SGHTA, FQGNSA. The V segment lost 1 base and the J segment 13 bases; nucleotides outside the gene matches: 6. The CDR3 coding sequence is TGTGCCAGCAGCTTAGAGGTTAGCGGGAGGATGTACTTC. This codes for CASSLEVSGRMYF. Using reference TRBV7-2 and TRBJ2-5 for the parts outside the CDR3, the full variable domain is GAGVSQSPSNKVTEKGKDVELRCDPISGHTALYWYRQSLGQGLEFLIYFQGNSAPDKSGLPSDRFSAERTGGSVSTLTIQRTQQEDSAVYLCASSLEVSGRMYFGPGTRLLVL.

Comment on this clonotype: The junction and the germline gene differ at one end; a read error may be behind it. The V and J genes are TRBV20-1 and TRBJ2-1, with D unresolved. The CDR3 consists of 12 residues. CDR1 and CDR2 from the germline V gene are DFQATT and SNEGSKA (reference sequence). CDR3: CGARVWTNEQFF. The CDR3 region has the DNA TGCGGTGCTAGAGTTTGGACGAATGAGCAGTTCTTC.

This clonotype was counted only a few times. This chain uses TRBV11-2 with TRBJ2-4; no clear D. Germline assignment: CDR1 SGHAT and CDR2 FQNNGV. This CDR3 contains 13 residues. V lost 1 base and J 5 bases, leaving 6 bases between the germline ends. The CDR3 DNA reads TGTGCCAGCAGCTTAGTGTTACAAAACATTCAGTACTTC. The encoded protein is CASSLVLQNIQYF. Looking up the rest from reference TRBV11-2 and TRBJ2-4 gives the full variable domain: EAGVAQSPRYKIIEKRQSVAFWCNPISGHATLYWYQQILGQGPKLLIQFQNNGVVDDSQLPKDRFSAERLKGVDSTLKIQPAKLEDSAVYLCASSLVLQNIQYFGAGTRLSVL.

This chain links TRBV4-1 with TRBJ1-2; D unclear. Trimming took off 4 bases at V and 3 bases at J, with 9 bases between the two ends. CDR3 length: 13 residues. In germline, CDR1 is MGHRA, CDR2 YSYEKL. The CDR3 region is CASSLRVDYGYTF. The CDR3 DNA is TGCGCCAGCAGCCTTCGGGTGGACTATGGCTACACCTTC.

This clonotype was picked up a small number of times. The chain employs TRBV7-9 and TRBJ1-1, with 7 positions matching TRBD1. The germline V gene encodes CDR1 SEHNR and CDR2 FQNEAQ (reference sequence). V lost 5 bases to trimming and J lost 5 bases; unmatched junction nucleotides: 5. This CDR3 is 13 amino acids long. The CDR3 here is CASSVRDRTEAFF. The CDR3 DNA reads as TGTGCCAGCAGCGTCCGGGACAGAACTGAAGCTTTCTTT.

The chain couples TRBV27 to TRBJ2-7; 7 bases agree with TRBD1. The CDR3 covers 12 residues. After removal of 7 bases from V and 3 bases from J, the junction contained 3 bases not matched to a gene. CDR1 and CDR2 from the germline V gene are MNHEY and SMNVEV (reference sequence). CDR3 nucleotides: TGTGCCAGCAAAGGACAGGACTACGAGCAGTACTTC. Translated: CASKGQDYEQYF.

This chain uses TRBV9 with TRBJ2-7; TRBD2 agrees at 13 bases. In germline, CDR1 is SGDLS, CDR2 YYNGEE. Trimming took 2 bases from V and 1 from J; bases not matched to a gene: 6. CDR3 size: 17 residues. The CDR3 DNA follows: TGTGCCAGCAGCGTGGGACTAGCGGGGTCAAATTCCTACGAGCAGTACTTC. Translated, it gives CASSVGLAGSNSYEQYF.

The V gene is TRBV20-1, the J gene TRBJ2-3; 11 bases are shared with TRBD2. The CDR3 is 15 residues long. V gave up 6 bases and J gave up 5 bases; unmatched junction bases: 10. Per germline, CDR1 DFQATT and CDR2 SNEGSKA (reference sequence). CDR3 in amino acids: CSAFRTSGRLDTQYF. In DNA, the CDR3 is TGCAGTGCCTTCAGGACTAGCGGGCGACTAGATACGCAGTATTTT.

The rearrangement links TRBV4-3 to TRBJ1-3, with D tentatively TRBD1 (5 bases). The V end lost 3 bases, the J end lost 6 bases, and 18 bases lay between the germline ends. Germline V gene sequence: CDR1 LGHNA, CDR2 YSLEER. CDR3 size: 16 residues. CDR3 protein: CASSQGVPGGQNTIYF. The CDR3 region has the DNA TGCGCCAGCAGCCAGGGGGTCCCAGGAGGGCAAAACACCATATATTTT.

In nucleotides, the CDR3 is TGTGCCAGCAGCACCAACATGAATCAGCCCCAGCATTTT. It yields the protein CASSTNMNQPQHF. The chain has TRBV6-2 or TRBV6-3 and TRBJ1-5; D gene ambiguous. The CDR3 runs 13 residues. V shed 6 bases and J shed 4 bases, with 10 bases lying between them. CDR1 is MNHEY, CDR2 SVGEGT, per germline.

The chain couples TRBV5-1 to TRBJ2-1; 14 nucleotides agree with TRBD2. J lost 6 bases, V lost 0 bases, and 8 bases had no gene match. Germline CDR1 reads SGHRS; CDR2 reads YFSETQ. The CDR3 has 18 amino acids. The DNA of the CDR3 is TGCGCCAGCAGCTTGGGGCAGGGAGGGACTAGCGGGAGCAATGAGCAGTTCTTC. It yields the protein CASSLGQGGTSGSNEQFF.

The sample holds one count of this clonotype. The V gene is TRBV12-3 or TRBV12-4, the J gene TRBJ1-2; D uncertain. This CDR3 comprises 12 residues. V was clipped by 0 bases and J by 8 bases, with 7 bases between them. CDR3 protein: CASSLAVVGYTF. The CDR3 nucleotides read TGTGCCAGCAGTTTAGCGGTGGTAGGCTACACCTTC.

V is TRBV11-1 and J is TRBJ2-7; 9 bases line up with TRBD2. The germline CDR1 and CDR2 sequences are SGHAT and FQDESV (reference sequence). Trimming cost V 5 bases and J 2 bases; bases outside gene matches: 4. CDR3 length: 14 amino acids. In DNA form, the CDR3 reads TGTGCCAGCAGCCCTGAGCGGGAGGCCTACGAGCAGTACTTC. It codes for CASSPEREAYEQYF. The whole variable domain, remainder taken from reference TRBV11-1 and TRBJ2-7, is EAEVAQSPRYKITEKSQAVAFWCDPISGHATLYWYRQILGQGPELLVQFQDESVVDDSQLPKDRFSAERLKGVDSTLKIQPAELGDSAMYLCASSPEREAYEQYFGPGTRLTVT.

J is TRBJ1-5 and V is TRBV6-6; D is possibly TRBD1 (6 bases). Per the germline V gene, CDR1 is MNHNY and CDR2 is SVGAGI (reference sequence). Trimming took 0 bases from V and 6 from J, leaving 9 bases between them. The CDR3 extends over 14 amino acids. DNA of the CDR3: TGTGCCAGCAGTTACTCAGGGGGGATTCAGCCCCAGCATTTT. Translating gives CASSYSGGIQPQHF.

CDR3 nucleotide sequence: TGTGCCACCAGTGACTCCGGACTAGCGGGAAAGGAGACCCAGTACTTC. Encoded protein: CATSDSGLAGKETQYF. The chain combines TRBV24-1 with TRBJ2-7, with 12 nucleotides matching TRBD2. Judging by the DNA end, TRBJ2-5 fits better; the J call may be wrong. The CDR3 runs to 16 residues. Germline-derived CDR1 and CDR2 are KGHDR and SFDVKD.